This passage covers 12 T cell receptor beta chains from one sample sequenced in a study of T cells in Graves' hyperthyroidism and ophthalmopathy. The investigators amplified TCR beta CDR3 regions from RNA transcripts. HTBI primers were employed in a first-round RT-PCR of the TCR CDR3. One entry per CDR3 protein, called by TCRdb with MiXCR from the multiplex PCR reads. The top ten clones hold around a third of a sample with about 760,000 distinct CDR3 sequences, 35% of them seen once. The material sequenced was blood. All receptors come from a woman aged 40-49 years with Graves' hyperthyroidism.

This clonotype was seen a handful of times. The chain joins TRBV5-5 to TRBJ1-1; D gene unclear. Trimming cost V 3 bases and J 0 bases, with 9 bases left between them. This CDR3 region has 14 residues. CDR1 and CDR2 (germline): SGHKS, YYEKEE (reference sequence). The CDR3 loop is CASSSNGLNTEAFF. The CDR3 bases are TGTGCCAGCAGCTCGAACGGGCTGAACACTGAAGCTTTCTTT.

This chain uses TRBV7-2 with TRBJ1-2; D might be TRBD1 (5 bases). The CDR3 extends over 12 amino acids. Germline-derived CDR1 and CDR2 are SGHTA and FQGNSA. The V and J ends lost 4 bases and 8 bases respectively, with 11 bases between them. CDR3 in DNA: TGTGCCAGCAGCTCAACCCGGGACGGCTACACCTTC. Translating it yields CASSSTRDGYTF.

In this sample, this clonotype turned up many times. The chain is built from TRBV5-1 and TRBJ2-7; 7 bases fit TRBD1. There are 14 residues in the CDR3. In germline, CDR1 is SGHRS, CDR2 YFSETQ. V gave up 3 bases and J gave up 1 base; unmatched junction bases: 4. This CDR3 is CASSSPGQSYEQYF. The CDR3 DNA follows: TGCGCCAGCAGCTCGCCGGGACAGTCCTACGAGCAGTACTTC.

This clonotype was counted many times. V gene TRBV20-1 combines with J gene TRBJ2-7; tentative D call: TRBD2 (6 bases). Per the germline V gene, CDR1 is DFQATT and CDR2 is SNEGSKA (reference sequence). V was pared by 3 bases and J by 3 bases, with 21 bases between. The CDR3 is 16 residues long. As DNA, the CDR3 is TGCAGTGCTAGGCCTTTTGTTACGGGAGCTATCTACGAGCAGTACTTC. The encoded protein is CSARPFVTGAIYEQYF.

With regard to this clonotype: Given a much more abundant clone one base away, this may be a read error. The V gene is TRBV20-1, the J gene TRBJ2-5; 7 positions agree with TRBD1. The CDR3 loop spans 13 amino acids. V shed 0 bases and J 3 bases; nucleotides not matched to a gene: 1. Germline CDR1 reads DFQATT; CDR2 reads SNEGSKA (reference sequence). CDR3 residues: CSARDQGEETQYF. The CDR3 region has the DNA TGCAGTGCTAGAGATCAGGGGGAAGAGACCCAGTACTTC.

The V and J genes are TRBV6-5 and TRBJ1-1, with D maybe TRBD1 (6 bases). Germline V gene data show CDR1 as MNHEY and CDR2 as SVGAGI. V was cut by 2 bases and J by 5 bases, with 9 bases left in between. The CDR3 length is 13 residues. The CDR3 reads CASSYRTETEAFF. CDR3 nucleotides: TGTGCCAGCAGTTACAGGACAGAGACTGAAGCTTTCTTT.

CDR3 loop: CASSISLGTGTQYTF. CDR3 bases: TGTGCCAGCAGCATTAGCTTGGGGACCGGGACACAGTACACCTTC. This chain connects TRBV12-3 or TRBV12-4 to TRBJ1-2; possibly TRBD1 for D (6 bases). V was shortened by 6 bases and J by 11 bases, with 25 bases between the two germline ends. This CDR3 is 15 amino acids long.

This clonotype turned up a few times. The chain couples TRBV6-5 to TRBJ1-1, with TRBD1 matching over 8 bases. Germline CDR1 MNHEY, CDR2 SVGAGI. CDR3 size: 15 residues. J gave up 9 bases and V 7 bases, and 16 bases lay outside the gene matches. CDR3 DNA: TGTGCCAGCACTACGTACGACAGGGGTAGGGGAAAAGCTTTCTTT. Amino acids: CASTTYDRGRGKAFF.

The chain carries TRBV12-5 and TRBJ2-5; 8 bases match TRBD1. V lost 6 bases to trimming and J lost 4 bases; unmatched junction nucleotides: 10. The CDR3 extends over 15 amino acids. Per the germline V gene, CDR1 is LGHNT and CDR2 is FRNRAP. CDR3 nucleotides: TGTGCTAGTGGGCCCGACAGGGGACGGGTAGAGACCCAGTACTTC. This codes for CASGPDRGRVETQYF.

The table lists this clonotype with many counts. The rearrangement joins TRBV7-6 to TRBJ1-1; the D is unclear. The CDR3 spans 14 residues. Germline CDR1 SGHVS, CDR2 FNYEAQ. Trimming left V 2 bases short and J 0 bases short, with 7 bases between. The CDR3 DNA is TGTGCCAGCAGCTTAAATGGGGTGAACACTGAAGCTTTCTTT. It specifies CASSLNGVNTEAFF.

This clonotype was seen at least ten times. The chain recombines TRBV20-1 with TRBJ1-2; 8 nucleotides line up with TRBD1. Germline-derived CDR1 and CDR2 are DFQATT and SNEGSKA (reference sequence). V lost 4 bases, J lost 7 bases, and 8 bases stayed unmatched. The CDR3 has 13 residues. The CDR3 DNA is TGCAGTGCTACAGTACAGGGGGACGTTGGCTACACCTTC. Translation gives CSATVQGDVGYTF.

The chain joins TRBV5-1 to TRBJ1-3; the match to TRBD1 covers 7 bases. Trimming removed 4 bases from V and 6 bases from J; junction bases left unmatched: 7. From germline, CDR1 is SGHRS and CDR2 YFSETQ. The CDR3 is 14 amino acids. CDR3 in amino acids: CASSLGDSINTIYF. DNA of the CDR3: TGCGCCAGCAGCCTGGGGGACAGCATAAACACCATATATTTT. Based on the CDR3 plus reference TRBV5-1 and TRBJ1-3, the full variable domain is KAGVTQTPRYLIKTRGQQVTLSCSPISGHRSVSWYQQTPGQGLQFLFEYFSETQRNKGNFPGRFSGRQFSNSRSEMNVSTLELGDSALYLCASSLGDSINTIYFGEGSWLTVV.